These 10 T cell receptor beta chains originate from one sample sequenced in a study of blood T cell repertoires in COVID-19. Libraries were prepared by immunoSEQ multiplex PCR; TCRdb keeps only in-frame clonotypes and omits some of them. In the table there are 260,000 or so clones, 88% of which are singletons. The sample comprised peripheral blood. The receptors were sampled from a human donor in a cohort sampled during active COVID-19.

This clone was seen just once. The chain couples TRBV19 to TRBJ2-6, with D possibly matching TRBD2 (5 bases). Germline assignment: CDR1 LNHDA and CDR2 SQIVND (reference sequence). Trimming stripped 6 bases from V and 0 bases from J, with 9 bases between. The CDR3 extends over 15 amino acids. This chain's CDR3 is CASRLDPSGANVLTF. CDR3 in DNA: TGTGCCAGTAGACTAGACCCCTCTGGGGCCAACGTCCTGACTTTC.

The count of this clone is one. Here the CDR3 reads CARTVGQGWYEQYF. In DNA, the CDR3 is TGCGCCAGAACAGTCGGACAGGGCTGGTACGAGCAGTACTTC. V usage is TRBV5-1 and J usage is TRBJ2-7, with 8 nucleotides matching TRBD1. The CDR3 spans 14 residues. CDR1 is SGHRS and CDR2 is YFSETQ in the germline V gene. The trim removed 8 bases at V and 4 bases at J, leaving 11 bases unmatched. Supplemented by reference TRBV5-1 and TRBJ2-7, the full variable domain reads KAGVTQTPRYLIKTRGQQVTLSCSPISGHRSVSWYQQTPGQGLQFLFEYFSETQRNKGNFPGRFSGRQFSNSRSEMNVSTLELGDSALYLCARTVGQGWYEQYFGPGTRLTVT.

This chain joins TRBV4-2 and TRBJ1-2; 7 bases match TRBD1. This CDR3 has 15 amino acids. The germline CDR1 and CDR2 sequences are LGHNA and YNFKEQ. The ends lost 1 base at V and 6 bases at J; junction bases unmatched: 8. The CDR3 region has the DNA TGTGCCAGCAGCCAAGTGGGCAGGGGGATAGATGGCTACACCTTC. This sequence encodes CASSQVGRGIDGYTF.

The table lists this clone with a few counts. The same CDR3 also results from other DNA sequences found in this sample. The V call is TRBV7-2, the J call TRBJ1-3, with D perhaps TRBD1 (6 bases). The germline gives CDR1 SGHTA, CDR2 FQGNSA. This CDR3 has 14 amino acids. V was trimmed by 3 bases and J by 3 bases, leaving 9 bases between them. The CDR3 DNA is TGTGCCAGCAGCTTGGGAGGGGGTGGAAACACCATATATTTT. It codes for CASSLGGGGNTIYF.

This clone was seen a single time. The J gene is TRBJ2-1, the V gene TRBV2, with 7 bases matching TRBD1. The CDR3 totals 15 residues. The junction had 6 bases not matched to a gene; V was cut back by 6 bases and J by 1 base. CDR1 is SNHLY, CDR2 FYNNEI, per germline. CDR3 sequence: CASSKGQASYNEQFF. CDR3 in DNA: TGTGCCAGCAGCAAAGGACAGGCTTCCTACAATGAGCAGTTCTTC.

This clone was observed once. J is TRBJ2-7 and V is TRBV29-1, with D perhaps TRBD1 (5 bases). Trimming shortened V by 3 bases and J by 2 bases, and 14 bases separated the two germline ends. This CDR3 region has 14 residues. From germline, CDR1 is SQVTM and CDR2 ANQGSEA. The CDR3 sequence: CSVESGQGTYEQYF. DNA for the CDR3: TGCAGCGTTGAGAGTGGGCAGGGAACCTACGAGCAGTACTTC.

This clone was detected only once. The chain joins TRBV7-2 to TRBJ2-7; 8 bases match TRBD2. This CDR3 has 15 residues. CDR1 and CDR2 from the germline V gene are SGHTA and FQGNSA. With 2 bases clipped from V and 2 bases from J, the junction kept 5 bases outside the gene matches. CDR3 protein: CASSLPLAATYEQYF. As DNA, the CDR3 is TGTGCCAGCAGCTTACCACTAGCGGCTACCTACGAGCAGTACTTC.

This clone was recorded once. V and J are TRBV9 and TRBJ2-7; no definite D call. The germline V gene has CDR1 SGDLS and CDR2 YYNGEE. V was pared by 0 bases and J by 4 bases, with 11 bases between. CDR3 length: 14 residues. In nucleotides, the CDR3 is TGTGCCAGCAGCGTAGGTCAACAGTCATACGAGCAGTACTTC. Protein: CASSVGQQSYEQYF.

This clone was detected once. The chain employs TRBV19 and TRBJ2-5; tentatively, D is TRBD1 (8 bases). V lost 4 bases, J lost 4 bases, and 25 bases lay in between. This CDR3 contains 18 residues. CDR1 is LNHDA and CDR2 is SQIVND in the germline V gene (reference sequence). DNA of the CDR3: TGTGCCAGTAGTACATTCCCAATGGACAGGGAGGGCGGAGAGACCCAGTACTTC. As protein: CASSTFPMDREGGETQYF.

V is TRBV10-3 and J is TRBJ2-7, with 8 bases lining up with TRBD1. With V trimmed by 6 bases and J by 2 bases, 9 bases remained unmatched. The CDR3 covers 15 residues. Germline assignment: CDR1 ENHRY and CDR2 SYGVKD. In DNA, the CDR3 is TGTGCCATCAGGTGGGAGACAGGGGCGACCTACGAGCAGTACTTC. Residues: CAIRWETGATYEQYF.